Below, 14 T cell receptor beta chains from the same sample are listed, as sequenced in a study of molecular identifiers for immune sequencing clone quantification. A single record per CDR3 protein comes from TCRdb applying MiXCR to the PCR reads. The data hold 600,000 to 650,000 distinct CDR3 sequences, with 15% to 20% observed a single time. Sequences were obtained from naive CD8+ T cells from blood, with Jurkat cell RNA spiked in. Documented subset: FACS-sorted CD8+CD4-CCR7+CD45RA+ naive T cells. These receptors were collected from a human donor in good health. Some libraries in this study had Jurkat cell RNA spiked in.

This clonotype was counted ten times or more. V gene TRBV2 combines with J gene TRBJ1-2, with TRBD1 matching 11 bases. The CDR3 runs to 15 residues. After removal of 5 bases from V and 4 bases from J, the junction contained 6 bases not matched to a gene. Germline-derived CDR1 and CDR2 are SNHLY and FYNNEI. CDR3 bases: TGTGCCAGCAGTACCGGGACAGGGGGGGGCTATGGCTACACCTTC. It codes for CASSTGTGGGYGYTF.

A few counts support this clonotype. The J gene is TRBJ2-2, the V gene TRBV9, with 9 bases fitting TRBD2. The CDR3 consists of 16 residues. Germline CDR1 SGDLS, CDR2 YYNGEE. V dropped 4 bases and J dropped 5; count of bases not matched to a gene: 9. CDR3 region: CASSPQAGGGTGELFF. CDR3 DNA sequence: TGTGCCAGCAGCCCCCAAGCGGGGGGTGGAACCGGGGAGCTGTTTTTT.

There are many counts of this clonotype. The chain links TRBV12-3 or TRBV12-4 to TRBJ2-3; D tentatively fits TRBD1 or TRBD2 (6 bases each). CDR3 size: 20 residues. V was clipped by 6 bases and J by 2 bases, with 30 bases between them. CDR3 residues: CASSIPTGSLSRGHTDTQYF. In DNA, the CDR3 is TGTGCCAGCAGCATCCCAACAGGGTCTCTAAGTCGGGGGCACACAGATACGCAGTATTTT.

This clonotype was recorded many times. The chain employs TRBV5-1 and TRBJ1-5, with TRBD1 matching 7 bases. CDR3 length equals 15 residues. Germline loops: CDR1 SGHRS, CDR2 YFSETQ. V lost 0 bases and J lost 5; bases outside the gene matches: 5. CDR3 protein: CASSLGQGLDQPQHF. The DNA for the CDR3 is TGCGCCAGCAGCTTGGGACAGGGCTTAGATCAGCCCCAGCATTTT.

Remarks on this clonotype: Since the CDR3 does not end with the conserved phenylalanine or tryptophan, this likely comes from a read error. The rearrangement joins TRBV7-9 to TRBJ2-7; TRBD1 aligns across 10 bases. The CDR3 runs to 14 residues. V shed 2 bases, J shed 5 bases, and the junction held 3 bases outside the gene matches. The germline V gene has CDR1 SEHNR and CDR2 FQNEAQ (reference sequence). This chain's CDR3 is CASSLTTGGHEQYL. CDR3 DNA sequence: TGTGCCAGCAGCTTAACGACAGGGGGCCACGAGCAGTACCTC.

Concerning this clonotype: This may come from a read error, since a much larger clone is one base off. The chain links TRBV11-2 to TRBJ2-1; 7 bases align to TRBD1. V trimming: 5 bases; J trimming: 2 bases; junction bases outside the gene matches: 9. The CDR3 is 16 residues long. From germline, CDR1 is SGHAT and CDR2 FQNNGV. CDR3 coding DNA: TGTGCCAGCAGCCTTGCGGGCAGGGGGACCTACAATGAGCAGTTCTTC. Protein product: CASSLAGRGTYNEQFF.

This clonotype was observed many times. V gene TRBV20-1 combines with J gene TRBJ1-1; no clear D gene. The CDR3 consists of 16 residues. V dropped 6 bases and J dropped 5 bases, with 25 bases sitting between them. Germline lookup yields CDR1 DFQATT and CDR2 SNEGSKA (reference sequence). CDR3 region: CSAIIGPRMSETEAFF. For the CDR3, the DNA is TGCAGTGCCATAATCGGGCCCCGGATGTCTGAGACTGAAGCTTTCTTT.

The chain employs TRBV30 and TRBJ1-3; weak D call: TRBD1 (6 bases). This CDR3 has 16 residues. The germline CDR1 and CDR2 sequences are GTSNPN and SVGIG (reference sequence). Trimming pared 2 bases from V and 0 bases from J, leaving 14 bases between. CDR3 in DNA: TGTGCCTGGAGTTCCACGACAGGATTCTCTGGAAACACCATATATTTT. Translation: CAWSSTTGFSGNTIYF.

This clonotype was observed at least ten times. The chain employs TRBV20-1 and TRBJ2-7; D call uncertain. The V end was cut by 1 base, the J end by 2 bases, with 15 bases between. Germline loops: CDR1 DFQATT, CDR2 SNEGSKA (reference sequence). The CDR3 covers 15 residues. In DNA, the CDR3 is TGCAGTGCTAGAGTCCGCGGTCTGGCGCCCTACGAGCAGTACTTC. The encoded protein is CSARVRGLAPYEQYF.

V gene TRBV6-6 combines with J gene TRBJ2-3; no firm D call. V dropped 6 bases and J dropped 2 bases, with 18 bases sitting between them. This CDR3 comprises 16 residues. The germline V gene has CDR1 MNHNY and CDR2 SVGAGI (reference sequence). This chain's CDR3 is CASRQIVRVVTDTQYF. The DNA of the CDR3 is TGTGCCAGCAGACAAATCGTTAGGGTTGTCACAGATACGCAGTATTTT.

This clonotype was detected ten times or more. The chain couples TRBV20-1 to TRBJ2-1; 12 bases align to TRBD2. V was pared by 0 bases and J by 4 bases, with 4 bases of the junction left unmatched. This CDR3 spans 16 amino acids. In germline, CDR1 is DFQATT, CDR2 SNEGSKA (reference sequence). Here the CDR3 reads CSARDWTSGDYNEQFF. The CDR3 nucleotides read TGCAGTGCTAGAGATTGGACTAGCGGGGATTACAATGAGCAGTTCTTC.

This clonotype was counted ten times or more. V is TRBV6-5 and J is TRBJ1-5; tentatively, D is TRBD1 (5 bases). V gave up 0 bases and J gave up 7 bases, with 16 bases separating them. Germline CDR1 is MNHEY and CDR2 is SVGAGI. The CDR3 runs 16 residues. CDR3 region: CASSYSSQGAKQPQHF. The CDR3 DNA sequence: TGTGCCAGCAGTTACTCTTCGCAGGGCGCGAAACAGCCCCAGCATTTT.

This clonotype was counted at least ten times. The rearrangement links TRBV4-1 to TRBJ1-5; weak D call: TRBD1 (6 bases). V was clipped by 1 base and J by 6 bases, with 10 bases between them. The germline CDR1 and CDR2 sequences are MGHRA and YSYEKL. The CDR3 spans 14 residues. The CDR3 DNA follows: TGCGCCAGCAGCCAAGTACAGGGTAGTCAGCCCCAGCATTTT. Its translation is CASSQVQGSQPQHF.

This clonotype appeared many times. The chain carries TRBV10-3 and TRBJ1-1; no definite D call. V lost 8 bases, J lost 0 bases, and 10 bases lay in between. The germline CDR1 and CDR2 sequences are ENHRY and SYGVKD. The CDR3 consists of 13 residues. The CDR3 region is CAIQTYMNTEAFF. In DNA, the CDR3 is TGTGCCATCCAAACCTATATGAACACTGAAGCTTTCTTT.